This T cell receptor (beta chain) derives from a study of blood T cells in healthy people across ages (dated by TCRdb to about 2015). At the level of the whole study: In model experiments, template switching captured about one uniquely barcoded TCR beta cDNA molecule for every two T cells. Two additional independent replicas of 1 million unique cDNA reads from the same blood draw were analyzed for two donors (one aged 18 to 30 and one aged 80 or older). Donors were grouped into four age groups: young (average 16 years), middle-aged (39), aged (about 59) and long-lived (82). Using deep sequencing normalized with unique cDNA molecular identifiers, the study measured how TCR beta repertoire diversity changes with age.

Donors were a few dozen systemically healthy Caucasian individuals from Russia aged roughly 6 to 100 years. About 9.1 milliliters of peripheral blood were collected from each donor into EDTA-treated Vacutainer tubes. Ficoll-Paque density-gradient centrifugation was used to isolate PBMCs, with at least 6.5 million per sample. Total RNA, at least 5 micrograms per sample, was extracted from PBMCs with Trizol reagent. The percentages of naive CD45RAhigh/CD27high T cells were determined by flow cytometry on a PBMC aliquot from every donor. This clonotype was counted a few times. Its antigen is unknown. No base-level quality is on record; no much larger clone is a single base apart. Library preparation employed 5' RACE. TCRdb lists the instrument as Illumina HiSeq 2500. A second PCR of roughly 7 to 12 cycles was performed with a sample-barcoded 5' primer and a J-beta primer mix. A template-switch 5' adaptor carrying 12 random nucleotides introduced a unique molecular identifier onto each TCR beta cDNA molecule. At least 3 million CDR3-containing paired-end reads were obtained from each sample. First-strand cDNA was synthesized from all RNA with the Mint cDNA synthesis kit, primed by a TRBC-specific oligonucleotide. Following uracil-DNA glycosylase treatment, all cDNA underwent a first 18-cycle PCR with the universal primers M1SS and BC2_uni_R. As for how the authors treated the data: Normalization of each sample was performed by random selection of 1 million high-quality reads, each carrying a distinct molecular identifier. Reads with shared molecular identifiers were discarded instead of being binned into consensus sequences. MiTCR, with a Q25 quality threshold and the strictest error-elimination algorithm, was used for CDR3 identification, clonotype clustering and error correction. Lower-bound total TCR beta diversity was estimated with a nonparametric unseen species model using Euler transformation. TCRdb redid the processing of the public reads, applying fastp at Q25 and MiXCR, and retained in-frame beta chains. Entries that share a CDR3 protein sequence are merged under the most common genes and DNA. What appears here as the V and J calls and clone size reflects TCRdb's work, not the paper's. The sample table lists 760,000 or so distinct CDR3 sequences, approximately 25% of them with a count of one. The ten most abundant clones make up more than 7.5% of the sample.

The CDR3 goes from the cysteine to the phenylalanine over 15 residues. Just the 45-base CDR3 DNA is kept, in frame starting at base 1. V is reduced by 5 bases and J by 2 bases, leaving a spacing of 14 bases between them. Looking up the germline V gene yields CDR1 SGHNT and CDR2 YENEEA. On the study overall, not on this receptor specifically: As age increased, observed TCR beta diversity per million T cells dropped in a roughly linear way, and a significant reduction was already evident by age 40. Compared with the aged group, the long-lived group had more naive CD4+ T cells, fewer expanded clones and increased TCR diversity, a pattern suggesting age selection. Since profiling was done on bulk unsorted PBMCs, naive and antigen-experienced compartments could not be conclusively compared. Observed TCR beta diversity correlated strongly with the percentage of naive T cells measured by flow cytometry. Estimates of total diversity from one million sequenced T cells were regarded as lower bounds and underestimates. Because the CMV infection status of the donors was unknown, age-related changes in expanded clonotypes may potentially have been confounded.

The sample also formed part of further work on T cells of mothers and their children. That second report states: Donors were nine systemically healthy Caucasian individuals: three mothers and their six children. cDNA synthesis consumed the entire amount of extracted RNA, loaded at approximately 1.6 ug RNA in each 15 ul reaction. In the second PCR, the M1S primer introduced both the sample barcodes and 2-4 random nucleotides. Over 8.5 million TCR beta CDR3 reads came from each mother, compared with 3.3 million or so reads from each child. Thymic selection similarly shapes TCR recombination output in related and unrelated pairs, with minor effect from inherited differences. Related mother-child pairs always showed normalized repertoire overlap that was slightly higher than in unrelated mother-child pairs, though the difference was never significant. With a sensitivity of around 97 clones per million clonotypes, no persistent microchimeric T cell clones were detected. To look for features that set related mother-child pairs apart from unrelated individuals, the researchers ran deep NGS to compare the TCR beta repertoires of mothers and children. Mothers averaged roughly 40 +/- 4 years of age and children averaged about 12 +/- 4 years. After adapter ligation was performed with NEBNext reagents, the libraries were sequenced on an Illumina HiSeq 2000 with 100+100 nt paired-end reads. Mother and child libraries were prepared a month apart and sequenced in separate runs to prevent cross-contamination. For each donor, between 500,000 and 2,000,000 distinct TCR beta clonotypes were identified. Naive TCR beta clonotypes were estimated from low-frequency clonotypes matched to each donor's FACS-determined naive share, without sorting.

The clonotype comes from a boy aged 5-17 years in good health. This receptor chain uses TRBV11-3 and TRBJ2-3; TRBD2 could be the D gene, as 6 bases match. What was sequenced was blood. The CDR3 is CASSPGTGYTDTQYF. DNA sequence: TGTGCCAGCAGCCCAGGGACTGGATACACAGATACGCAGTATTTT.